The text below deals with one TCR beta chain. Its target antigen remains unknown. The input lacks base qualities; no much larger clone sits a single base away. The sample comes from a study of post-analysis software for immune sequencing data (dated by TCRdb to between 2014 and 2017). For the study in its entirety: Disease courses on record covered relapsing-remitting, secondary progressive and progressive-relapsing multiple sclerosis, though some patients had no subtype annotation. Patient repertoires were compared against roughly 12 previously published healthy control repertoires from donors aged about 6 to 25 years. A subset of samples was prepared in parallel using single-end sample barcoding, then pooled and co-amplified after Illumina adapter ligation.

Study-wide conclusions, independent of this receptor: Direct clustering with F measure revealed strong co-clustering of samples prepared in the same batch, which led to a batch-effect correction. Compared with controls, multiple sclerosis patients had significantly lower normalized Chao1 diversity, a finding suggesting substantial peripheral T-cell clonal expansion. The multiple sclerosis patient group was slightly younger than the control group.

The library was obtained by PCR. The run used an Illumina HiSeq 2500. To reduce PCR and sequencing biases, unique molecular identifiers were built into the TCR beta cDNA libraries. Every 1 to 10 million input T cells yielded approximately 500,000 cDNA molecules, meaning each molecule approximated one T cell. The patient libraries were prepared and sequenced with the same protocol used for the earlier healthy control dataset. Samples belonging to the same batch were prepared together, multiplexed and sequenced on a shared HiSeq lane. From the authors' description of their analysis: MIGEC was used to process the raw barcoded reads, and molecular identifier groups with only a single read were discarded before consensus assembly and CDR3 extraction. VDJtools was used for post-analysis of the clonotype tables, with diversity normalized by down-sampling every dataset to the smallest sample size. In repertoire overlap clustering, CDR3 amino acid sequences, but not nucleotide sequences, were matched to correct batch-related cross-sample contamination. Starting from the raw public reads, TCRdb applied fastp trimming at Q25, assembled clones with MiXCR and retained in-frame beta chains. Rows matching on CDR3 protein sequence are summarized as one entry with the most common DNA and genes. TCRdb, not the original authors, processed these V and J calls. The sample table lists approximately 460,000 distinct CDR3 sequences, 40% to 55% of them with a count of one. The top ten constitute about 12% of the sample.

TCR beta repertoires were profiled from peripheral blood of 13 young patients with multiple sclerosis to demonstrate the VDJtools post-analysis software. The multiple sclerosis patients were children and adolescents ranging in age from roughly 6 to 16 years. The sample comprised blood. The receptor's source is a girl between 5 and 17 years old with multiple sclerosis.

The CDR3 is CASSWDGYEQYF. The base sequence is TGTGCCAGCAGTTGGGACGGCTACGAGCAGTACTTC. The chain couples TRBV25-1 to TRBJ2-7; the D segment is perhaps TRBD1 or TRBD2, each sharing 5 matched bases. There are 12 amino acids in the CDR3, from cysteine to phenylalanine inclusive. Of the read, only the CDR3 DNA is kept; its 36 bases are in frame from base 1. V is shortened by 5 bases, J by 3 bases, and the region joining them spans 8 bases. CDR1 MGHDK and CDR2 SYGVNS were looked up in the germline V gene.